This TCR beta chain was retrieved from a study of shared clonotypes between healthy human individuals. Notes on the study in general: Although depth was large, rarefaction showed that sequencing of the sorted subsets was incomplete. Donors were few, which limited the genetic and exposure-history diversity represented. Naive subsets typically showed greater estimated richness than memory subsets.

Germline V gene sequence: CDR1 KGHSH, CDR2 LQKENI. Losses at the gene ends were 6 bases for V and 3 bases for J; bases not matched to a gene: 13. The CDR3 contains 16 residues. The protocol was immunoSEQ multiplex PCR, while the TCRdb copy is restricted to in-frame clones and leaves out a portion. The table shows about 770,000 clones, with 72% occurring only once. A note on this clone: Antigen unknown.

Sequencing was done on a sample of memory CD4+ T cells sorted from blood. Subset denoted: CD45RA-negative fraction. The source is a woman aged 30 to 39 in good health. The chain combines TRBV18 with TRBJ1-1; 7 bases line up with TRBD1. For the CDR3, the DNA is TGTGCCAGCTCGTTAGGACAGGCCGGAGCGTACACTGAAGCTTTCTTT. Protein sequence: CASSLGQAGAYTEAFF.